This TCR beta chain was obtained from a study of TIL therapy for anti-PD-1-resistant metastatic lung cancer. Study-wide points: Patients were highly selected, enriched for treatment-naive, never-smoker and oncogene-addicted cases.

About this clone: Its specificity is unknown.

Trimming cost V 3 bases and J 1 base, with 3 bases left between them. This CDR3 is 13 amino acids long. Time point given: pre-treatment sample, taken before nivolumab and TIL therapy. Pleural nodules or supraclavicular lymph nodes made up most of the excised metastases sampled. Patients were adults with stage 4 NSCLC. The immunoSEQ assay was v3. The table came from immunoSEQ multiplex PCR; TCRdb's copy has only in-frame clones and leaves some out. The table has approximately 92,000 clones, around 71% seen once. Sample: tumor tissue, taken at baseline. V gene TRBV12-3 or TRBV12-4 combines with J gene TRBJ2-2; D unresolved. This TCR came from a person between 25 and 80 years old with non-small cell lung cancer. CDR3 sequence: CASSLRNTGELFF. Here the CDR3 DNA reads TGTGCCAGCAGTTTGAGGAACACCGGGGAGCTGTTTTTT.